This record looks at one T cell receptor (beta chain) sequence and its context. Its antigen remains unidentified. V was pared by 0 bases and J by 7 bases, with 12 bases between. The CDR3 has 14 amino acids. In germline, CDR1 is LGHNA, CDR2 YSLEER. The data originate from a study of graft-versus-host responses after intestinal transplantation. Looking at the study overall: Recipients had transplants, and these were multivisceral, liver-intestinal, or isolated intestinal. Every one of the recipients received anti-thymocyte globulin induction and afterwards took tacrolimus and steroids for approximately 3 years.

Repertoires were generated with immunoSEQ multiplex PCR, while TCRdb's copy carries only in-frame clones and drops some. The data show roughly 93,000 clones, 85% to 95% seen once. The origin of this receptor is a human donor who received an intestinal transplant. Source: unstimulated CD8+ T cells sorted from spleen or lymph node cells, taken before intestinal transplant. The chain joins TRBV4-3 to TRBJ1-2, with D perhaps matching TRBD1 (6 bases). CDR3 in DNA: TGCGCCAGCAGCCAAGAACGGAAGACAGGTGGCTACACCTTC. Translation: CASSQERKTGGYTF.